One sample yielded the 8 T cell receptor beta chains listed below, sequenced in a study of long-term antiretroviral therapy in people with HIV. immunoSEQ v3.0 was run at survey level. This table comes from immunoSEQ multiplex PCR, and its TCRdb copy is limited to in-frame clones, with some not included. The table has 11,000 to 15,000 clones, roughly 78% seen once; the top ten hold around 13%. Source: unsorted PBMCs, taken 3.2 years before starting antiretroviral therapy. The source of these receptors is a man aged 35-49 years with HIV.

CDR3 coding DNA: TGTGCCAGCTCACTGGAGACAGGGAGGAACACCGGGGAGCTGTTTTTT. Its translation: CASSLETGRNTGELFF. The rearrangement links TRBV18 to TRBJ2-2; 7 bases are a match to TRBD1. CDR3 length: 16 amino acids. From germline, CDR1 is KGHSH and CDR2 LQKENI. The junction had 6 bases not matched to a gene; V was cut back by 4 bases and J by 1 base.

The V and J genes are TRBV30 and TRBJ2-2; D may be TRBD1 (5 bases). The germline V gene has CDR1 GTSNPN and CDR2 SVGIG (reference sequence). Trimming left V 2 bases short and J 7 bases short, with 11 bases between. The CDR3 contains 13 residues. CDR3: CAWSPLGRGELFF. The CDR3 DNA follows: TGTGCCTGGAGTCCCCTGGGGCGCGGGGAGCTGTTTTTT.

The V and J genes are TRBV5-8 and TRBJ1-4; D perhaps matches TRBD1 (5 bases). The CDR3 spans 15 residues. V was trimmed by 4 bases and J by 6 bases, leaving 16 bases between them. Germline values: CDR1 SGHTS, CDR2 YDEGEE. Here the CDR3 DNA reads TGTGCCAGCAGCCCCCGGGGCCAGGCGGATGAAAAACTGTTTTTT. Translated, it gives CASSPRGQADEKLFF.

The chain has TRBV11-2 and TRBJ2-7, with D perhaps TRBD1 (6 bases). Germline assignment: CDR1 SGHAT and CDR2 FQNNGV. This CDR3 contains 15 residues. The V gene lost 8 bases and the J gene lost 0 bases, with 17 bases spanning the gap. The CDR3 DNA sequence: TGTGCCAGCGTTAATGCCCAGGGGACCTCCTACGAGCAGTACTTC. It specifies CASVNAQGTSYEQYF.

The chain links TRBV5-1 to TRBJ1-5; possible D gene TRBD1, 5 bases. Germline CDR1 reads SGHRS; CDR2 reads YFSETQ. The CDR3 spans 15 residues. The V end lost 0 bases, the J end lost 7 bases, and 14 bases lay between the germline ends. CDR3 in amino acids: CASSLAPGQGQPQHF. The DNA of the CDR3 is TGCGCCAGCAGCTTGGCTCCGGGTCAGGGACAGCCCCAGCATTTT.

By frequency in the sample, this clone is large. Here the CDR3 reads CASRDRINYGYTF. The CDR3 DNA reads TGTGCCAGCAGGGACCGGATCAACTATGGCTACACCTTC. The chain joins TRBV27 to TRBJ1-2; no clear D gene. The V end lost 6 bases, the J end lost 2 bases, and 10 bases lay between the germline ends. Looked up from germline, CDR1 is MNHEY and CDR2 is SMNVEV (reference sequence). The CDR3 loop spans 13 amino acids.

This clone came up a few times. The chain couples TRBV29-1 to TRBJ2-7, with D unresolved. The CDR3 covers 12 residues. Germline CDR1 reads SQVTM; CDR2 reads ANQGSEA. V was trimmed by 4 bases and J by 6 bases, leaving 13 bases between them. CDR3 sequence (DNA): TGCAGCGTTGGCGTACTACCTTCCGAGCAGTACTTC. Amino acids: CSVGVLPSEQYF.

V and J are TRBV29-1 and TRBJ1-2; 7 bases line up with TRBD1. V lost 7 bases, J lost 2 bases, and 7 bases stayed unmatched. Germline V gives CDR1 SQVTM, CDR2 ANQGSEA. The CDR3 spans 13 residues. CDR3 sequence (DNA): TGCAGCGCCCACGTACAGGGGAACTATGGCTACACCTTC. Amino acid sequence: CSAHVQGNYGYTF.